This T cell receptor beta chain was profiled in a study of T-cell reconstitution after alpha-beta-depleted transplantation in children. Unique molecular identifiers featured in how the TCRbeta library was prepared. TCRdb re-analysed the PCR reads in MiXCR, keeping a single row per CDR3 protein. The data contain 600,000 to 800,000 distinct CDR3 sequences, about an eighth of them seen just once; the ten biggest clones take up 0.79%. The V end was cut by 7 bases, the J end by 7 bases, with 14 bases between. The CDR3 covers 12 residues. This TCR came from a girl aged 2-10 years with congenital amegakaryocytic thrombocytopenia, due to receive a stem cell transplant. The sequencing used PBMCs, collected before TCRalphabeta/CD19-depleted stem cell transplant. The gene calls are TRBV12-3 or TRBV12-4 and TRBJ2-7; D may correspond to TRBD1 or TRBD2 (5 bases each). CDR3: CASKGDPLEQYF. The CDR3 DNA sequence: TGTGCCAGCAAAGGGGACCCCTTGGAGCAGTACTTC.